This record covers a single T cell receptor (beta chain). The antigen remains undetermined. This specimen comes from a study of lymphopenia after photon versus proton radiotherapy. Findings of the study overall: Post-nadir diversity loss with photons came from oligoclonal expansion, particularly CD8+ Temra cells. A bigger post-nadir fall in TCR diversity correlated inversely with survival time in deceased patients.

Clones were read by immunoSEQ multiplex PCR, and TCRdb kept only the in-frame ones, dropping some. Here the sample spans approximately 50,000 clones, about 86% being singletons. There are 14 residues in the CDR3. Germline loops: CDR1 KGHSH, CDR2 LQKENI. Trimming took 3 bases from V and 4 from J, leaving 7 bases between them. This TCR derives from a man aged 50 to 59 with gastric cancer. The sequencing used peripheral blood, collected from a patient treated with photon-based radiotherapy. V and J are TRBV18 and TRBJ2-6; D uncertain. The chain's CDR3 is CASSPPLGANVLTF. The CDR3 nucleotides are TGTGCCAGCTCACCCCCCTTGGGGGCCAACGTCCTGACTTTC.